The 31 T cell receptor beta chains below come from one sample, sequenced in a study of blood T cell repertoires in COVID-19. Libraries were prepared by immunoSEQ multiplex PCR; TCRdb keeps only in-frame clonotypes and omits some of them. The sample shows fewer than 250,000 clones, approximately 80% of them seen only once. Sequencing was performed on peripheral blood. The receptors here all came from a man aged 60 to 75 with acute or convalescent COVID-19.

The J gene is TRBJ2-3, the V gene TRBV5-1; D gene uncertain. Per the germline V gene, CDR1 is SGHRS and CDR2 is YFSETQ. This CDR3 comprises 19 residues. V was clipped by 0 bases and J by 0 bases, with 20 bases between them. The chain's CDR3 is CASSLVGGWKTRSTDTQYF. DNA for the CDR3: TGCGCCAGCAGCTTGGTAGGCGGTTGGAAGACCCGCAGCACAGATACGCAGTATTTT.

This chain connects TRBV3-1 (or the pseudogene TRBV3-2) to TRBJ1-1, with D uncertain. The ends were cut back, 1 base at V and 5 bases at J, with 14 bases in the middle. The CDR3 has 15 residues. Germline V gene lookup returns CDR1 LGHDT and CDR2 YNNKEL (reference sequence). The CDR3 bases are TGTGCCAGCAGCCAAGGTTTGACGGGAGGGACTGAAGCTTTCTTT. Protein product: CASSQGLTGGTEAFF.

The V call is TRBV7-3, the J call TRBJ2-1; 8 nucleotides line up with TRBD2. The germline V gene has CDR1 SGHTA and CDR2 FQGTGA. V shed 5 bases, J shed 0 bases, and the junction held 3 bases outside the gene matches. The CDR3 totals 15 residues. The CDR3: CASSVTSASYNEQFF. CDR3 coding DNA: TGTGCCAGCAGCGTGACTAGCGCCTCCTACAATGAGCAGTTCTTC.

Written as DNA, the CDR3 is TGTGCCAGCAGCCCCGGTAGTGTGTCTGACGGGGCTTTCTTT. Translation gives CASSPGSVSDGAFF. The chain recombines TRBV16 with TRBJ1-1, with D uncertain. The ends were cut back, 4 bases at V and 11 bases at J, with 20 bases in the middle. This CDR3 is built from 14 residues. Germline CDR1 reads KGHSY; CDR2 reads FQNENV.

This chain connects TRBV6-5 to TRBJ2-7; D is perhaps TRBD1 (5 bases). The CDR3 totals 12 residues. V dropped 4 bases and J dropped 2 bases, with 6 bases sitting between them. Germline CDR1 is MNHEY and CDR2 is SVGAGI. CDR3 amino acids: CASSSRAYEQYF. The CDR3 bases are TGTGCCAGCAGTTCCAGGGCCTACGAGCAGTACTTC.

Here the CDR3 DNA reads TGTGCCAGCAGCTTGCTTGTTAGCCTCCCCACGGAATATGGCTACACCTTC. Translating it yields CASSLLVSLPTEYGYTF. The V gene is TRBV5-6, the J gene TRBJ1-2; no clear D. V shed 1 base and J shed 5 bases, with 21 bases lying between them. Germline CDR1 reads SGHDT; CDR2 reads YYEEEE. This CDR3 contains 17 residues.

The chain joins TRBV30 to TRBJ2-1; 8 bases are shared with TRBD2. Per the germline V gene, CDR1 is GTSNPN and CDR2 is SVGIG (reference sequence). V was pared by 1 base and J by 4 bases, with 3 bases of the junction left unmatched. This CDR3 is built from 14 residues. CDR3 nucleotide sequence: TGTGCCTGGAGTGCTAAGCGGGAGTACAATGAGCAGTTCTTC. Its protein product is CAWSAKREYNEQFF.

The DNA for the CDR3 is TGTGCCAGCACCCCCACCGGGGGGACCTACGAGCAGTACTTC. Translating it yields CASTPTGGTYEQYF. The V call is TRBV7-9, the J call TRBJ2-7; 7 bases agree with TRBD2. Germline V gene data show CDR1 as SEHNR and CDR2 as FQNEAQ (reference sequence). J was trimmed by 2 bases and V by 7 bases; bases with no gene match: 8. This CDR3 spans 14 amino acids.

The chain joins TRBV3-1 (or the pseudogene TRBV3-2) to TRBJ2-5, with D unresolved. Germline CDR1 reads LGHDT; CDR2 reads YNNKEL (reference sequence). Trimming took 1 base from V and 5 from J, leaving 11 bases between them. The CDR3 totals 14 residues. The CDR3: CASSQGLLGETQYF. The CDR3 coding sequence is TGTGCCAGCAGCCAAGGACTCCTTGGGGAGACCCAGTACTTC.

The rearrangement joins TRBV5-8 to TRBJ1-5; possibly TRBD1 for D (6 bases). V lost 5 bases and J lost 7, with 16 bases in between. This CDR3 has 14 residues. Germline V gene sequence: CDR1 SGHTS, CDR2 YDEGEE. CDR3 nucleotides: TGTGCCAGCAGTTTATGGGGGCAAGGGCAGCCCCAGCATTTT. As protein: CASSLWGQGQPQHF.

V is TRBV4-2 and J is TRBJ2-7, with D possibly TRBD1 on 6 matching bases. This CDR3 contains 14 residues. Looked up from germline, CDR1 is LGHNA and CDR2 is YNFKEQ. Trimming left V 2 bases short and J 2 bases short, with 10 bases between. For the CDR3, the DNA is TGTGCCAGCAGCCAAAACAGGGAAACCTACGAGCAGTACTTC. This codes for CASSQNRETYEQYF.

The chain combines TRBV4-2 with TRBJ1-6, with 8 bases matching TRBD1. Per germline, CDR1 LGHNA and CDR2 YNFKEQ. The CDR3 covers 16 residues. Losses at the gene ends were 2 bases for V and 7 bases for J; bases not matched to a gene: 7. CDR3 DNA: TGTGCCAGCAGCCAATACATTAGACAGGGGAATTCACCCCTCCACTTT. It encodes CASSQYIRQGNSPLHF.

The sample holds one count of this clone. The V and J genes are TRBV6-1 and TRBJ2-1; weak D call: TRBD2 (6 bases). This CDR3 contains 17 residues. Germline assignment: CDR1 MNHNS and CDR2 SASEGT. The V end lost 4 bases, the J end lost 0 bases, and 16 bases lay between the germline ends. As DNA, the CDR3 is TGTGCCAGCAGTGTTCGGAGCGGGCATAGCTCCTACAATGAGCAGTTCTTC. This codes for CASSVRSGHSSYNEQFF.

This chain links TRBV7-2 with TRBJ2-3, with D tentatively TRBD2 (6 bases). Trimming shortened V by 6 bases and J by 2 bases, and 15 bases separated the two germline ends. CDR3 length equals 15 residues. Germline V gives CDR1 SGHTA, CDR2 FQGNSA. CDR3 sequence (DNA): TGTGCCAGCAGACGGGGGTCTAGGGACACAGATACGCAGTATTTT. As protein: CASRRGSRDTDTQYF.

V gene TRBV11-2 combines with J gene TRBJ1-5; 8 nucleotides line up with TRBD1. The CDR3 contains 15 residues. Germline CDR1 and CDR2: SGHAT and FQNNGV. The ends lost 1 base at V and 5 bases at J; junction bases unmatched: 4. In nucleotides, the CDR3 is TGTGCCAGCAGCTTAGGGACAGGGAGCCATCAGCCCCAGCATTTT. Its protein product is CASSLGTGSHQPQHF. Full variable domain (rest looked up from reference TRBV11-2 and TRBJ1-5): EAGVAQSPRYKIIEKRQSVAFWCNPISGHATLYWYQQILGQGPKLLIQFQNNGVVDDSQLPKDRFSAERLKGVDSTLKIQPAKLEDSAVYLCASSLGTGSHQPQHFGDGTRLSIL.

The chain employs TRBV5-4 and TRBJ2-5; perhaps TRBD2 as D (6 bases). The germline V and J ends were trimmed by 3 bases and 5 bases, with 11 bases remaining between them. This CDR3 is 13 amino acids long. Germline loops: CDR1 SGHNT, CDR2 YYREEE (reference sequence). DNA for the CDR3: TGTGCCAGCAGCTCAGGTGCGGGGGAGACCCAGTACTTC. It yields the protein CASSSGAGETQYF.

This chain uses TRBV7-2 with TRBJ2-1; 10 bases are a match to TRBD1. The CDR3 consists of 17 residues. CDR1 and CDR2 (germline): SGHTA, FQGNSA. V lost 3 bases to trimming and J lost 2 bases; unmatched junction nucleotides: 7. The CDR3: CASSFAPGQGTYNEQFF. As DNA, the CDR3 is TGTGCCAGCAGCTTTGCGCCGGGACAGGGGACCTACAATGAGCAGTTCTTC.

As to this clone: The junction does not match germline at one end; this may be a read error. V usage is TRBV7-7 and J usage is TRBJ2-1, with no clear D. In germline, CDR1 is SSHAT, CDR2 FNYEAQ (reference sequence). CDR3 length: 13 amino acids. CDR3 nucleotide sequence: TGTGCTAGCAGCTTAGCCAACAGTAATGAGCAGTTCTTC. As protein: CASSLANSNEQFF.

The rearrangement uses TRBV5-1 and TRBJ2-7, with TRBD2 as a possible D gene (6 bases). V lost 0 bases, J lost 6 bases, and 10 bases lay in between. Germline V lookup: CDR1 SGHRS, CDR2 YFSETQ. The CDR3 length is 13 residues. CDR3 region: CASSLGLEAEQYF. CDR3 bases: TGCGCCAGCAGCTTGGGACTAGAGGCCGAGCAGTACTTC.

The chain has TRBV11-2 and TRBJ2-7, with 7 bases identical to TRBD1. The CDR3 spans 12 residues. The ends lost 0 bases at V and 8 bases at J; junction bases unmatched: 1. Germline loops: CDR1 SGHAT, CDR2 FQNNGV. CDR3 loop: CASSLETGKQYF. The CDR3 nucleotides read TGTGCCAGCAGCTTAGAGACAGGGAAGCAGTACTTC.

The chain employs TRBV5-1 and TRBJ1-4; no firm D call. Germline V gives CDR1 SGHRS, CDR2 YFSETQ. The CDR3 has 16 residues. Trimming left V 4 bases short and J 4 bases short, with 17 bases between. CDR3 residues: CASSPGFGSLNEKLFF. CDR3 DNA sequence: TGCGCCAGCAGCCCGGGGTTCGGGAGCCTTAATGAAAAACTGTTTTTT.

This clone was seen a few times. The chain recombines TRBV9 with TRBJ1-2, with D possibly being TRBD1 (6 bases). The ends were cut back, 3 bases at V and 0 bases at J, with 15 bases in the middle. The germline V gene has CDR1 SGDLS and CDR2 YYNGEE. The CDR3 consists of 16 residues. For the CDR3, the DNA is TGTGCCAGCAGCGCACTTGACAGGATTACTAACTATGGCTACACCTTC. As protein: CASSALDRITNYGYTF.

The chain is built from TRBV6-5 and TRBJ2-7; tentatively, D is TRBD1 (6 bases). Germline lookup yields CDR1 MNHEY and CDR2 SVGAGI. The V gene lost 2 bases and the J gene lost 6 bases, with 17 bases spanning the gap. The CDR3 extends over 15 amino acids. The CDR3 nucleotides read TGTGCCAGCAGTTACACGGCAGGGGTGACGGTCGAGCAGTACTTC. Its protein product is CASSYTAGVTVEQYF.

The gene calls are TRBV19 and TRBJ2-2; 10 bases match TRBD2. Germline loops: CDR1 LNHDA, CDR2 SQIVND (reference sequence). The V gene end was trimmed by 1 base and the J gene end by 2 bases; junction bases not matched to a gene: 10. This CDR3 contains 19 residues. CDR3 loop: CASSIVHSGRAPNTGELFF. Written as DNA, the CDR3 is TGTGCCAGTAGTATAGTTCACAGCGGGAGGGCCCCTAACACCGGGGAGCTGTTTTTT.

The chain carries TRBV30 and TRBJ1-2, with 8 bases lining up with TRBD1. The germline V gene encodes CDR1 GTSNPN and CDR2 SVGIG (reference sequence). The CDR3 spans 14 residues. J gave up 4 bases and V 5 bases, and 9 bases lay outside the gene matches. The CDR3, as DNA: TGTGCCTGGGGTCTAGGGACAGGAATCTATGGCTACACCTTC. It codes for CAWGLGTGIYGYTF.

This clone turned up a few times. V gene TRBV4-1 combines with J gene TRBJ1-1, with 8 bases aligning to TRBD1. V lost 0 bases to trimming and J lost 4 bases; unmatched junction nucleotides: 13. The CDR3 sequence is 18 residues long. Germline V gene sequence: CDR1 MGHRA, CDR2 YSYEKL. The CDR3 reads CASSQDPGQGARGTEAFF. The DNA of the CDR3 is TGCGCCAGCAGCCAAGATCCGGGGCAGGGGGCGCGAGGCACTGAAGCTTTCTTT.

This clone showed up just once. The chain links TRBV5-1 to TRBJ2-1; no definite D call. Germline lookup yields CDR1 SGHRS and CDR2 YFSETQ. This CDR3 has 15 residues. V was cut by 1 base and J by 0 bases, with 8 bases left in between. Here the CDR3 reads CASSLSMSSYNEQFF. The CDR3, as DNA: TGCGCCAGCAGCTTGTCGATGAGCTCCTACAATGAGCAGTTCTTC.

The rearrangement links TRBV24-1 to TRBJ2-1; 8 bases map to TRBD1. The germline V gene encodes CDR1 KGHDR and CDR2 SFDVKD. The CDR3 is 15 amino acids. V lost 3 bases, J lost 5 bases, and 5 bases stayed unmatched. Here the CDR3 DNA reads TGTGCCACCAGTGATACCGGGACAGGCGACAATGAGCAGTTCTTC. This sequence encodes CATSDTGTGDNEQFF.

There are a few counts of this clone. This chain links TRBV7-2 with TRBJ1-5, with no clear D. Germline CDR1 SGHTA, CDR2 FQGNSA. The V and J ends lost 1 base and 2 bases respectively, with 6 bases between them. The CDR3 has 14 amino acids. CDR3 coding DNA: TGTGCCAGCAGCTTAGTGTCAGGCAATCAGCCCCAGCATTTT. Translating it yields CASSLVSGNQPQHF.

The chain's CDR3 is CASSIGGGMTEAFF. The CDR3 DNA reads TGTGCCAGTAGTATAGGGGGGGGAATGACTGAAGCTTTCTTT. V usage is TRBV19 and J usage is TRBJ1-1, with D possibly TRBD1 on 5 matching bases. Trimming pared 1 base from V and 5 bases from J, leaving 11 bases between. The length of the CDR3 is 14 residues. The V gene's germline CDR1 is LNHDA and CDR2 SQIVND (reference sequence).

There are a few counts of this clone. The chain is built from TRBV11-2 and TRBJ1-2, with D possibly being TRBD1 (6 bases). V lost 5 bases and J 4 bases, leaving 11 bases between the germline ends. This CDR3 is 13 amino acids long. Germline V gene lookup returns CDR1 SGHAT and CDR2 FQNNGV. CDR3 in amino acids: CASSPDSFYGYTF. CDR3 bases: TGTGCCAGCAGCCCGGACAGCTTCTATGGCTACACCTTC.